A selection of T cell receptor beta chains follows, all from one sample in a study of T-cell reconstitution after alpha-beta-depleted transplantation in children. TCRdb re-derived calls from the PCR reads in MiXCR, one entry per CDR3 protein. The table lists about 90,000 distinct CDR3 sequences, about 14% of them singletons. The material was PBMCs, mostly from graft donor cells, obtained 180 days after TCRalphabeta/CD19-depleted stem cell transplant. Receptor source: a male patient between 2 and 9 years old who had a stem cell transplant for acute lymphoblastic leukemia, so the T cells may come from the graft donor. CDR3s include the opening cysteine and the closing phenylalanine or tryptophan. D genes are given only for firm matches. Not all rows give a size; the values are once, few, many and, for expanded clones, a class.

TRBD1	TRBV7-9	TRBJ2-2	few	TGTGCCAGCAGCTCGTGGACAGGGAACACCGGGGAGCTGTTTTTT	CASSSWTGNTGELFF
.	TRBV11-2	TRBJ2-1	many	TGTGCCAGCAGCTTAGGCCTGTTCAATGAGCAGTTCTTC	CASSLGLFNEQFF
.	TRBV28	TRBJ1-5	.	TGTGCCAGCAGGGAGGGACGGAAAAATCAGCCCCAGCATTTT	CASREGRKNQPQHF
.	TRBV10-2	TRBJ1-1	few	TGCGCCAGCAGTGTAGTGAGACACCCGAACACTGAAGCTTTCTTT	CASSVVRHPNTEAFF
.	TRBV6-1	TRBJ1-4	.	TGTGCCAGCAGTCATCAAGGGGGTAATGAAAAACTGTTTTTT	CASSHQGGNEKLFF
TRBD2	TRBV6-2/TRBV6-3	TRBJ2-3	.	TGTGCCAGCAGATCCGGACTAGCCTCAGATACGCAGTATTTT	CASRSGLASDTQYF
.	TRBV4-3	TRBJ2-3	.	TGCGCCAGCAGCCAAGTAGACGGCCTAGCCGGCGATACGCAGTATTTT	CASSQVDGLAGDTQYF
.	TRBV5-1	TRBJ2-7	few	TGCGCCAGCAGCTTTTTTCGCGGGACAGCAAGACACGAGCAGTACTTC	CASSFFRGTARHEQYF
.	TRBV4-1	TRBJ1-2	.	TGCGCCAGCAGCCAAGTAGGTTCCCCCTATGGCTACACCTTC	CASSQVGSPYGYTF
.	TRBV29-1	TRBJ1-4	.	TGCAGCGTTGCCGCGGGGTGGGGTGAAAAACTGTTTTTT	CSVAAGWGEKLFF
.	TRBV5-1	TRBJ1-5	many	TGCGCCAGCAGCTTGGAAATTGGGCAGCCCCAGCATTTT	CASSLEIGQPQHF
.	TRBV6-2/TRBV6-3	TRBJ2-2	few	TGTGCCAGCAGTCCTGCCGGGGAGCTGTTTTTT	CASSPAGELFF
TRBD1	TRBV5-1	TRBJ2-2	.	TGCGCCAGCAGCAAGCAGGGGGCGAGTTTCACCGGGGAGCTGTTTTTT	CASSKQGASFTGELFF
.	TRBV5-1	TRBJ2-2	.	TGCGCCAGCAGCTTCTTATCTGGGAACACCGGGGAGCTGTTTTTT	CASSFLSGNTGELFF
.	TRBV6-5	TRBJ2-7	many	TGTGCCAGCAGACCCGCCTACGAGCAGTACTTC	CASRPAYEQYF
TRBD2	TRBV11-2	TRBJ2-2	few	TGTGCCAGCAGCCCCGTCGGGGCGGGGGGTGTCACCGGGGAGCTGTTTTTT	CASSPVGAGGVTGELFF
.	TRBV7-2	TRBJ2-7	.	TGTGCCAGCAGCTTGGTGGGCGGGGAAGTCTACGAGCAGTACTTC	CASSLVGGEVYEQYF
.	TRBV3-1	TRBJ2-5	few	TGTGCCAGCAGCCAAGGCACTGACGGGTTAACCCAGTACTTC	CASSQGTDGLTQYF
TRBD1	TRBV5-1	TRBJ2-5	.	TGCGCCAGCAGCAAGACAGGGAGAAAAGAGACCCAGTACTTC	CASSKTGRKETQYF
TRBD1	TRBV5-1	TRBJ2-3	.	TGCGCCAGCATCCCGACAGGGTCTATCTCAGATACGCAGTATTTT	CASIPTGSISDTQYF
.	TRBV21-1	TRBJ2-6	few	TGTGCCAGCAGCATTTTCTCTGGGGCCAACGTCCTGACTTTC	CASSIFSGANVLTF
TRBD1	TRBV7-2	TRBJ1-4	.	TGTGCCAGCAGCCAGGACAGGGGTAATGAAAAACTGTTTTTT	CASSQDRGNEKLFF
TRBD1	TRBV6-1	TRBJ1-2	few	TGTGCCTCCTCCCGGGACAGGATACACTATGGCTACACCTTC	CASSRDRIHYGYTF
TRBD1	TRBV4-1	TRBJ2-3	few	TGCGCCAGCAGCCAAGGGTCGGGACAGGGGGTTGATACGCAGTATTTT	CASSQGSGQGVDTQYF
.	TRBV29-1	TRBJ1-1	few	TGCAGCGTTGAAATTTTTGGATTAAAGACTGAAGCTTTCTTT	CSVEIFGLKTEAFF
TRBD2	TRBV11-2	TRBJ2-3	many	TGTGCCAGCAGCTTACCTAGGGGTACTAGCGGGGGGACAGGGACAGATACGCAGTATTTT	CASSLPRGTSGGTGTDTQYF
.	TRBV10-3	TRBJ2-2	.	TGTGCCATCAGTGAGAGGGGGGTTAAGAGCACCGGGGAGCTGTTTTTT	CAISERGVKSTGELFF
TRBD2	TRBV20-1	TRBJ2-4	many	TGCAGTGCTGCAACCCGGACTAGCCCGAATGAAGCCAAAAACATTCAGTACTTC	CSAATRTSPNEAKNIQYF